Given below is one TCR beta chain in context. Antigen specificity is unknown. V shed 3 bases and J shed 5 bases, with 16 bases lying between them. CDR1 and CDR2 from the germline V gene are MNHEY and SMNVEV (reference sequence). This CDR3 is built from 15 residues. These data belong to a study of cytomegalovirus exposure and HLA in healthy donors. Study-level points and caveats: Reports showed the classifier diagnosing cytomegalovirus status with high specificity and sensitivity.

Assay: immunoSEQ multiplex PCR; the TCRdb copy retains only in-frame clones and omits some. The sample carries around 150,000 clones, around 96% recorded once. The V call is TRBV27, the J call TRBJ1-2, with a possible D match to TRBD1 (6 bases). The sample was PBMCs. The source is a woman aged 18 to 35 in good health and CMV-seronegative. The DNA of the CDR3 is TGTGCCAGCAGTTTTCTCCAGGACAGTAAATATGGCTACACCTTC. Translated: CASSFLQDSKYGYTF.